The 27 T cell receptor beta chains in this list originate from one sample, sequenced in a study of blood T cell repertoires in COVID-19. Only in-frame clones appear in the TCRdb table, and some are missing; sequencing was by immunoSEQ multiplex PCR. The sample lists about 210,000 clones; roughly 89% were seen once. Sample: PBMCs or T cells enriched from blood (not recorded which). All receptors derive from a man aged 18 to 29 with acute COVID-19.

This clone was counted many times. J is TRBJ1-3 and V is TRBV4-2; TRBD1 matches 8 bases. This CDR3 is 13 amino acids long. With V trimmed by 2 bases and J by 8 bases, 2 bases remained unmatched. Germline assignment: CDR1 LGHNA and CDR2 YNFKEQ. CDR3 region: CASSQQGADTIYF. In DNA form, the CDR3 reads TGTGCCAGCAGCCAACAGGGGGCGGACACCATATATTTT.

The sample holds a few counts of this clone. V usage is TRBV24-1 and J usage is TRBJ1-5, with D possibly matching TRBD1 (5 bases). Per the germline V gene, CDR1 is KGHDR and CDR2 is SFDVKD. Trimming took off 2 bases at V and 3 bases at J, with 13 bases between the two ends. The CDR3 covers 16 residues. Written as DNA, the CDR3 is TGTGCCACCAGTGATTCCGATGACAGTTCCAATCAGCCCCAGCATTTT. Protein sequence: CATSDSDDSSNQPQHF.

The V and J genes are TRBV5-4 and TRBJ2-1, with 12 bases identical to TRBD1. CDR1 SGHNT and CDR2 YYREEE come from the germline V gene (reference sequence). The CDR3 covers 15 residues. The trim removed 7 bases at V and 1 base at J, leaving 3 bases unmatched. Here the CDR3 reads CASGTGGQSYNEQFF. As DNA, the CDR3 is TGTGCCAGCGGGACAGGGGGCCAATCCTACAATGAGCAGTTCTTC.

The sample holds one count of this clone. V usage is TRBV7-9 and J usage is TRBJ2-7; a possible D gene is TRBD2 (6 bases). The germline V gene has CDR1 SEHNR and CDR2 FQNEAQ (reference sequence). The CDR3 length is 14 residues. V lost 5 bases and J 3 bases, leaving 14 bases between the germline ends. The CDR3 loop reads CASSTTGTDYEQYF. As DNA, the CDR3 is TGTGCCAGCAGCACCACCGGGACTGACTACGAGCAGTACTTC.

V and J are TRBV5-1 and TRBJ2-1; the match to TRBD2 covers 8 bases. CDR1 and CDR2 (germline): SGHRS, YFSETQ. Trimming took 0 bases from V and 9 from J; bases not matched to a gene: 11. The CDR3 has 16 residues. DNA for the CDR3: TGCGCCAGCAGCTTGGCCGGCAGCGGGAGCGGCGGTGAGCAGTTCTTC. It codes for CASSLAGSGSGGEQFF. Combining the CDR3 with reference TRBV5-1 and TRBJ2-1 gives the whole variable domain KAGVTQTPRYLIKTRGQQVTLSCSPISGHRSVSWYQQTPGQGLQFLFEYFSETQRNKGNFPGRFSGRQFSNSRSEMNVSTLELGDSALYLCASSLAGSGSGGEQFFGPGTRLTVL.

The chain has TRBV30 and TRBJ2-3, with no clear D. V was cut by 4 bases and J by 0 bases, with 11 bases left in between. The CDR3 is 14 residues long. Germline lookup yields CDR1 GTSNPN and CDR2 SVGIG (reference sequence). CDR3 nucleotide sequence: TGTGCCTGGAAGACCATACAGAGCACAGATACGCAGTATTTT. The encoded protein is CAWKTIQSTDTQYF.

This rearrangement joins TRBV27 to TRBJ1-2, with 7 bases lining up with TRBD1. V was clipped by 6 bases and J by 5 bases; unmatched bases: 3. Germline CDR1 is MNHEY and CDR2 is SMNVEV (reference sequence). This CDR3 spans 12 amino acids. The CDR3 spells CASRQGPYGYTF. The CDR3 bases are TGTGCCAGCAGACAGGGGCCTTATGGCTACACCTTC.

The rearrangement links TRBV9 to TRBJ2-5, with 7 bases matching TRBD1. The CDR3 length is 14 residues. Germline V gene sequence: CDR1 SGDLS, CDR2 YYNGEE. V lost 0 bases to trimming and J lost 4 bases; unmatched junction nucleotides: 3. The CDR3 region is CASSVGQGLETQYF. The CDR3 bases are TGTGCCAGCAGCGTAGGACAGGGTCTAGAGACCCAGTACTTC.

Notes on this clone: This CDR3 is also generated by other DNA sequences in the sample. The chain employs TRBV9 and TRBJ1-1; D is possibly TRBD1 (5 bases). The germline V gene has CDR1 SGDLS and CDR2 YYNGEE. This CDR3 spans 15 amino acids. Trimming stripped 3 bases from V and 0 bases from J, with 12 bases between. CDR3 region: CASSGSGGLNTEAFF. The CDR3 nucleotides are TGTGCCAGCAGCGGGAGCGGGGGACTGAACACTGAAGCTTTCTTT.

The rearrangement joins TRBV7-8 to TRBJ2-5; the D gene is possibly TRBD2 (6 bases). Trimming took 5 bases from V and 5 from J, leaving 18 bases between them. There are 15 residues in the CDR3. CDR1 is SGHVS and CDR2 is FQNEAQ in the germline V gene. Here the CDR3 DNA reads TGTGCCAGCAGCCCCTTCGTGGCGGGGAAGGAGACCCAGTACTTC. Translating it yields CASSPFVAGKETQYF.

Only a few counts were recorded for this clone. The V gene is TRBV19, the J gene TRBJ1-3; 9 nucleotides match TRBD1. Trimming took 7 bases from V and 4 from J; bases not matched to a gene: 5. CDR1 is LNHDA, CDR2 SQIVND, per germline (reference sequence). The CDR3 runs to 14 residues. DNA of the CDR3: TGTGCCAGTACCATCGGACAGGGGGGAAACACCATATATTTT. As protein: CASTIGQGGNTIYF.

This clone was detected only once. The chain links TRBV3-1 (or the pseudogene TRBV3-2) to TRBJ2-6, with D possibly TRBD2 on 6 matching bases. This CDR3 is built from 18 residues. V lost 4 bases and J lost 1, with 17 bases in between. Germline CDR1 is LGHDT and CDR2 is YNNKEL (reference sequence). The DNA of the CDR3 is TGTGCCAGCAGCCCACTAGCTCCAAAACCTTCTGGGGCCAACGTCCTGACTTTC. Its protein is CASSPLAPKPSGANVLTF.

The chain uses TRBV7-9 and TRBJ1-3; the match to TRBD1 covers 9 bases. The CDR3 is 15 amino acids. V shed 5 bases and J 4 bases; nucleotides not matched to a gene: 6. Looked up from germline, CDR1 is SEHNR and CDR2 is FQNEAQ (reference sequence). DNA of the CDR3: TGTGCCAGCAGCGCCGGGACAGGGTCAGGAAACACCATATATTTT. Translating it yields CASSAGTGSGNTIYF.

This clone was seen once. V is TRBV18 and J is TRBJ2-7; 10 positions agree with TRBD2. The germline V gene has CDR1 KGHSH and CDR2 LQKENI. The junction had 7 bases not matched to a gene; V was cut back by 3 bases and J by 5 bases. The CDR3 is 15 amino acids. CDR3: CASSPSVSGRNEQYF. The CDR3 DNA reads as TGTGCCAGCTCACCCAGCGTTAGCGGGAGGAACGAGCAGTACTTC.

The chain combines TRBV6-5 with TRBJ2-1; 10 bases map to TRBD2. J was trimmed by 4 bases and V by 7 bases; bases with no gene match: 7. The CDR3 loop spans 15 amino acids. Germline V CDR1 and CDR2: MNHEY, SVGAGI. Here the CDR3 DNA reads TGTGCCAGCATCCTGACTAGCGGGCCTTACAATGAGCAGTTCTTC. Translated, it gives CASILTSGPYNEQFF.

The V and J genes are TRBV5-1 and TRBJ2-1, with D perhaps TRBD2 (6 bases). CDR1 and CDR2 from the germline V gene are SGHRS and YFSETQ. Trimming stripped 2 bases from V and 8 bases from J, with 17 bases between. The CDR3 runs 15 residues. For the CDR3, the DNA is TGCGCCAGCAGCTTTGCGGGAAGGGCGGGCGATGAGCAGTTCTTC. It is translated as CASSFAGRAGDEQFF.

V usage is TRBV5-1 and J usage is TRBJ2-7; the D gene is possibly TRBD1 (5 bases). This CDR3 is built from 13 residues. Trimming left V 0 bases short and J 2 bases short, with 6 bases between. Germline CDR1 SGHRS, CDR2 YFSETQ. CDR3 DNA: TGCGCCAGCAGCTTGGACAGGACCTACGAGCAGTACTTC. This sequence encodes CASSLDRTYEQYF.

This CDR3 is CASSQEPGSGSQETQYF. CDR3 nucleotide sequence: TGTGCCAGCAGCCAAGAGCCGGGGAGCGGGAGTCAAGAGACCCAGTACTTC. The gene calls are TRBV4-2 and TRBJ2-5; 8 positions agree with TRBD2. The germline V gene encodes CDR1 LGHNA and CDR2 YNFKEQ. Trimming at V came to 0 bases and at J to 2 bases, leaving 8 bases not matched to a gene. This CDR3 has 17 residues.

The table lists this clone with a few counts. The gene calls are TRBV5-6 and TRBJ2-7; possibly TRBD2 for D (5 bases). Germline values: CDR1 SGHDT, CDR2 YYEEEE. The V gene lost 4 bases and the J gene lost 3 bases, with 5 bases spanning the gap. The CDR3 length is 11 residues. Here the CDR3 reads CASSEGYEQYF. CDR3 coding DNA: TGTGCCAGCAGCGAGGGCTACGAGCAGTACTTC.

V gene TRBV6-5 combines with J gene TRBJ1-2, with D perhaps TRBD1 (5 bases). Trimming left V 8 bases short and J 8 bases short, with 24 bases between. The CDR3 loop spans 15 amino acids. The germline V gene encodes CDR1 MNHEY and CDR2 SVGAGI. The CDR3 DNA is TGTGCCAGCGCCCTTTTGGGACTTCAACGTTCCGGCTACACCTTC. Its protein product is CASALLGLQRSGYTF.

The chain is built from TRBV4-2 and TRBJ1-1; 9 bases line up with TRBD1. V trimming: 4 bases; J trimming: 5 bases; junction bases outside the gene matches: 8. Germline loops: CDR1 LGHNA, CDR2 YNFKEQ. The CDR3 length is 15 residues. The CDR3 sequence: CASSPLGTGNTEAFF. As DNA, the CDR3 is TGTGCCAGCAGCCCCCTGGGGACAGGGAATACTGAAGCTTTCTTT.

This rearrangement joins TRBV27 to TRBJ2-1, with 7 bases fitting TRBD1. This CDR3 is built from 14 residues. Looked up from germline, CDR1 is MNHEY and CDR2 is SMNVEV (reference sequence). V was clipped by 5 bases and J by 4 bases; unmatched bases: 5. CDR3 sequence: CASSPTGAYNEQFF. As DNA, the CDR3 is TGTGCCAGCAGTCCTACAGGGGCGTACAATGAGCAGTTCTTC.

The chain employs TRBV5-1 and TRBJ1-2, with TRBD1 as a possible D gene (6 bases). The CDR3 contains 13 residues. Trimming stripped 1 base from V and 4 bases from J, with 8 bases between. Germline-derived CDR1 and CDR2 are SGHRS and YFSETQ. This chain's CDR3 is CASSLKQGYGYTF. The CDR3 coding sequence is TGCGCCAGCAGCTTGAAACAGGGCTATGGCTACACCTTC.

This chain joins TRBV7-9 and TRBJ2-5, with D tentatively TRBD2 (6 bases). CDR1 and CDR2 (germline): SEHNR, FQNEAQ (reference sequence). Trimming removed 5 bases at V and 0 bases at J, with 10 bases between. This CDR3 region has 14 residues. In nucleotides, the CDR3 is TGTGCCAGCAGCCCAGCTAGCGACCAAGAGACCCAGTACTTC. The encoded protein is CASSPASDQETQYF.

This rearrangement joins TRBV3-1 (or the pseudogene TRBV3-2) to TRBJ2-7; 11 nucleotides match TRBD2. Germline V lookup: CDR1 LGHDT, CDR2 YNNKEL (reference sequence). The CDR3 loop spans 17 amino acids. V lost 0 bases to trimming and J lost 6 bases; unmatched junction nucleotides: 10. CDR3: CASSQDRSGRAMVEQYF. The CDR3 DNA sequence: TGTGCCAGCAGCCAAGATCGTAGCGGGAGGGCCATGGTCGAGCAGTACTTC.

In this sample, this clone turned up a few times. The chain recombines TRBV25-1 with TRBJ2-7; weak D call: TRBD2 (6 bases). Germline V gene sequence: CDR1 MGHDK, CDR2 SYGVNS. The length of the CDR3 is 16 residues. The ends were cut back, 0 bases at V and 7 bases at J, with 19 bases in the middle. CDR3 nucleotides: TGTGCCAGCAGTGAATATATGGCCGCAGCTGGGGGGGAGCAGTACTTC. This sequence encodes CASSEYMAAAGGEQYF.

The CDR3 DNA reads TGTGCCTGGAGTGTTGGGCAGGTCAAGTTCGGGGTGGAGACCCAGTACTTC. Translating gives CAWSVGQVKFGVETQYF. The chain links TRBV30 to TRBJ2-5, with D perhaps TRBD2 (5 bases). Looked up from germline, CDR1 is GTSNPN and CDR2 is SVGIG (reference sequence). The CDR3 sequence is 17 residues long. V lost 0 bases, J lost 5 bases, and 22 bases lay in between.